The clone carrying this T cell receptor beta chain was observed a single time. Repertoires were generated with immunoSEQ multiplex PCR, while TCRdb's copy carries only in-frame clones and drops some. The sample has about 80,000 clones, about 90% seen once. This specimen comes from a study of blood T cell repertoires in COVID-19. Germline trimming cut 3 bases from V and 10 bases from J; bases unmatched to any gene: 2. This CDR3 contains 12 residues. CDR1 is SNHLY, CDR2 FYNNEI, per germline. This receptor was taken from a woman older than 75 with acute or convalescent COVID-19. The material sequenced was peripheral blood. This chain links TRBV2 with TRBJ2-4, with 8 bases aligning to TRBD1. The CDR3 sequence is CASSDRQGIQYF. The CDR3 nucleotides are TGTGCCAGCAGTGATCGACAGGGGATTCAGTACTTC. Full variable domain (rest looked up from reference TRBV2 and TRBJ2-4): EPEVTQTPSHQVTQMGQEVILRCVPISNHLYFYWYRQILGQKVEFLVSFYNNEISEKSEIFDDQFSVERPDGSNFTLKIRSTKLEDSAMYFCASSDRQGIQYFGAGTRLSVL.